This TCR beta chain was identified in a study of CD8 T cells in Susac syndrome. Regarding the study as a whole: The total CD8+ repertoires yielded 15 to 20 Susac-specific public clones and the CD8+ TEMRA repertoires yielded a few.

The CDR3 spans 16 residues. V gave up 5 bases and J gave up 2 bases; unmatched junction bases: 7. Per germline, CDR1 MGHRA and CDR2 YSYEKL. Turning to this clonotype: Its specificity is unknown.

When the RNA was reverse transcribed, random hexamers were used with an input of roughly 0.45 to 1 ug. An immunoSEQ multiplex PCR generated amplified TCR beta CDR3 products spanning 54 Vbeta and 13 Jbeta. TCRdb ran MiXCR on the immunoSEQ multiplex PCR reads and lists one entry per CDR3 protein. The sample contains approximately 120,000 distinct CDR3 sequences, about 93% of which appear only once. The chain carries TRBV4-1 and TRBJ1-5; 9 bases are a match to TRBD1. Sequenced input: CD8+ T cells from PBMCs. This clonotype was obtained from a human donor with Susac syndrome. The CDR3 region has the DNA TGCGCCAGCAGCGAGACAGGGGGATTGGGCAATCAGCCCCAGCATTTT. Its protein is CASSETGGLGNQPQHF.